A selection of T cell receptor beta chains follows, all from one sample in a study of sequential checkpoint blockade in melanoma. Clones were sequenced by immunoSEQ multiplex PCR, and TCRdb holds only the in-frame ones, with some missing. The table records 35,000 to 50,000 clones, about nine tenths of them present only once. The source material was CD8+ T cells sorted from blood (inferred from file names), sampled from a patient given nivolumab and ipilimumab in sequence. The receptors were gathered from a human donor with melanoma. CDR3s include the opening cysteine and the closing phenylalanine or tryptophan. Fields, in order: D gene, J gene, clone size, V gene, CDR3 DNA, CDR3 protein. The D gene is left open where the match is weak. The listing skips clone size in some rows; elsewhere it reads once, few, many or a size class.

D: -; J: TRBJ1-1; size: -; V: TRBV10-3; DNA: TGTGCCATCAGTGACACACTAACTAACACTGAAGCTTTCTTT; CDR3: CAISDTLTNTEAFF
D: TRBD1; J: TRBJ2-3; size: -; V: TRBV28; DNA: TGTGCCAGCAGCAGGACAGGGGACACAGATACGCAGTATTTT; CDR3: CASSRTGDTDTQYF
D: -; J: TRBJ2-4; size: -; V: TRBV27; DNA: TGTGCCAGCAGTCCCGGGAGTCCGAACATTCAGTACTTC; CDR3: CASSPGSPNIQYF
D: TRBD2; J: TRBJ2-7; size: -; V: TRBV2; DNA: TGTGCCAGCAGTAGAAGGAATAGCGGGATCCCCGAGCAGTACTTC; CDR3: CASSRRNSGIPEQYF
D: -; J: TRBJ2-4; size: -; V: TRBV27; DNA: TGTGCCAGCAGTTTACGAGGGGCCAAAAACATTCAGTACTTC; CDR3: CASSLRGAKNIQYF
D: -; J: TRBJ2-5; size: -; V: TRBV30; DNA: TGTGCCTGGAGTGTAACGGTTGGAGAGACCCAGTACTTC; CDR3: CAWSVTVGETQYF
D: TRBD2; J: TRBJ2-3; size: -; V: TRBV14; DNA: TGTGCCAGCCAACTAGCGGGAGGGCCGATAGATACGCAGTATTTT; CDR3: CASQLAGGPIDTQYF
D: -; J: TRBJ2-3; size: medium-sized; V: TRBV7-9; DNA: TGTGCCAGCAGCCCTAGTACAGATACGCAGTATTTT; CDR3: CASSPSTDTQYF
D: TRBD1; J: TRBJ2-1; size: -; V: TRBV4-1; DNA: TGCGCCAGCAGCCAAGTGGGACAGGGGGTGGGGAATGAGCAGTTCTTC; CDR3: CASSQVGQGVGNEQFF
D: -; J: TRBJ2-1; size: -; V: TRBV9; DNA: TGTGCCAGCAGTTCCCAAGCCTCCTACAATGAGCAGTTCTTC; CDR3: CASSSQASYNEQFF
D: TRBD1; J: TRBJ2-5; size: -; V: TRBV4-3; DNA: TGCGCCAGCAGCCAAGAGGACAGGGGAACCGAGACCCAGTACTTC; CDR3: CASSQEDRGTETQYF
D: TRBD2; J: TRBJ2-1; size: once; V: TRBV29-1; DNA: TGCAGCGTCGGACTAGCGGGAGGGCCTAGTGAGCAGTTCTTC; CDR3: CSVGLAGGPSEQFF
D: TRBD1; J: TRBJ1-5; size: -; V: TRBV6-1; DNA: TGTGCCAGCATTGAACCGGGACAGGGATTGTCGGAAAATCAGCCCCAGCATTTT; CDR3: CASIEPGQGLSENQPQHF
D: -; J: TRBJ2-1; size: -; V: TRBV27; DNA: TGTGCCAGCAGTTTATACCCTAGCTCCTACAATGAGCAGTTCTTC; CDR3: CASSLYPSSYNEQFF
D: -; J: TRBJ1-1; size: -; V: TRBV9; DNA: TGTGCCAGCAGCGCGGGTGGGAACACTGAAGCTTTCTTT; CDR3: CASSAGGNTEAFF
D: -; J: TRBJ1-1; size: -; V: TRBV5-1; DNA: TGCGCCAGCAGCCCTCGTGGGGGGGCTGGTTTTACTGAAGCTTTCTTT; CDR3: CASSPRGGAGFTEAFF
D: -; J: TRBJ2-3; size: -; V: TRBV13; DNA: TGTGCCAGCAGCCCTCAGCTGGGAGAGGGCACAGATACGCAGTATTTT; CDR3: CASSPQLGEGTDTQYF
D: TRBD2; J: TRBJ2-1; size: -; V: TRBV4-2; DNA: TGTGCCAGCCGTGAGAATCGGGGGGGTTACAATGAGCAGTTCTTC; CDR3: CASRENRGGYNEQFF
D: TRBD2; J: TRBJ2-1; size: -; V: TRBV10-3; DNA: TGTGCCATCAGTGAGACTAGCGAGACATACAATGAGCAGTTCTTC; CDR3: CAISETSETYNEQFF
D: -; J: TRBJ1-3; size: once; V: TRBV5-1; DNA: TGCGCCAGCAGCCCCGTGGGAGGGGACGCCATATATTTT; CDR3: CASSPVGGDAIYF
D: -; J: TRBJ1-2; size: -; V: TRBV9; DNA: TGTGCCAGCAGCGCCCCCCGGGGGGGCTGGGGCTACACCTTC; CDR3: CASSAPRGGWGYTF
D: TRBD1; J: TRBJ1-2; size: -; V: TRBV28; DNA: TGTGCCAGCAGTTTCCCAGGGGGCAGGGATGGCTACACCTTC; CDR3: CASSFPGGRDGYTF
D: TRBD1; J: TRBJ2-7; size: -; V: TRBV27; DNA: TGTGCCAGCATTCCGGGACAGGTTTACGAGCAGTACTTC; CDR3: CASIPGQVYEQYF
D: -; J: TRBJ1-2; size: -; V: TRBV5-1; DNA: TGCGCCAGCAGCTCCGGCACTAGCTATGGCTACACCTTC; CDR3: CASSSGTSYGYTF
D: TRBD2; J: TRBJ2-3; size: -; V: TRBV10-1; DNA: TGCGCCAGCAGCCCGGACAAAGCGGGAGGTACGCAGTATTTT; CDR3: CASSPDKAGGTQYF
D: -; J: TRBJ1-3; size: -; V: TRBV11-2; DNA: TGTGCCAGCAGCTTAGGCCTAGGGGCTGGAAACACCATATATTTT; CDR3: CASSLGLGAGNTIYF
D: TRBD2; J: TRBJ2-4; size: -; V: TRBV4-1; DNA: TGCGCCAGCAGCCCCCTGGGACTAGCGGGGGGCGGTCAGTACTTC; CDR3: CASSPLGLAGGGQYF
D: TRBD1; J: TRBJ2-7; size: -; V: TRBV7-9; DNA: TGTGCCAGCACCGAGACAGGGGAAGGGATCCTCGAGCAGTACTTC; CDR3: CASTETGEGILEQYF
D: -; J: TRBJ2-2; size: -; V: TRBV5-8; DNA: TGTGCCAGCAGTTTTGATGCAGGGGTACCCGGGGAGCTGTTTTTT; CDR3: CASSFDAGVPGELFF